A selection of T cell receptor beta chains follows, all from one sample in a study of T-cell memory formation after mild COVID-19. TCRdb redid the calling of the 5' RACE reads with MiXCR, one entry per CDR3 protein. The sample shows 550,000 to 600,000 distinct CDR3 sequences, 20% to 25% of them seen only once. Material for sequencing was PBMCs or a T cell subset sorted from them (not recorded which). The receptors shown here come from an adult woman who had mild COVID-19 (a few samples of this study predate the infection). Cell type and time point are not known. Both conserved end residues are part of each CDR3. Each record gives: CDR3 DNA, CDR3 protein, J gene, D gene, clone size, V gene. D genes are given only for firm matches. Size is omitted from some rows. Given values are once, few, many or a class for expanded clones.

TGTGCCAGCAGTTTAGGGGCACGGGAACTCGAGCAGTACTTC,CASSLGARELEQYF,TRBJ2-7,-,few,TRBV12-3/TRBV12-4
TGTGCCAGCACCCAGGGGGGCCAAGAGACCCAGTACTTC,CASTQGGQETQYF,TRBJ2-5,-,-,TRBV7-9
TGTGCCAGCAGCTTCGGGACAGGGGGAAATGGCTACACCTTC,CASSFGTGGNGYTF,TRBJ1-2,TRBD1,-,TRBV5-5
TGTGCCAGCAGCCAGTGGACGGAAAGACTCTCTGGGGCCAACGTCCTGACTTTC,CASSQWTERLSGANVLTF,TRBJ2-6,-,-,TRBV7-9
TGCGCCAGCAGCCATTGGACAGGAGAGGAAAAACTGTTTTTT,CASSHWTGEEKLFF,TRBJ1-4,TRBD1,few,TRBV4-1
TGTGCCAGCAGTTTTATAGGGACTAACTATGGCTACACCTTC,CASSFIGTNYGYTF,TRBJ1-2,-,few,TRBV27
TGTGCCAGCAGGGCGACAGGGAAGTTTTGGTCAACTAATGAAAAACTGTTTTTT,CASRATGKFWSTNEKLFF,TRBJ1-4,TRBD1,-,TRBV12-3/TRBV12-4
TGCGCCAGCAGCCAAAGGGGCTGGGAGACCCAGTACTTC,CASSQRGWETQYF,TRBJ2-5,-,-,TRBV4-3
TGTGCCAGCAGCCTCGACAGGGAACTAGATACGCAGTATTTT,CASSLDRELDTQYF,TRBJ2-3,TRBD1,-,TRBV11-2
TGTGCCAGCTCACAACTAGCGGGCTTAGTCCCAGATACGCAGTATTTT,CASSQLAGLVPDTQYF,TRBJ2-3,TRBD2,few,TRBV18
TGTGCCAGCAGTCTAACCCCCATTGAGCATGAGCAGTTCTTC,CASSLTPIEHEQFF,TRBJ2-1,-,-,TRBV12-3/TRBV12-4
TGTGCCAGCAACGAGGGGGGGCCCCAAGAAAAACTGTTTTTT,CASNEGGPQEKLFF,TRBJ1-4,-,few,TRBV7-9
TGTGCCAGCTCACCTATCGGACAGGGAGTTGGCTACACCTTC,CASSPIGQGVGYTF,TRBJ1-2,TRBD1,-,TRBV18
TGTGCCAGCAGTTTAATGGGGGTATGGGAGACCCAGTACTTC,CASSLMGVWETQYF,TRBJ2-5,-,-,TRBV27
TGCGCCAGCAGCTTGACCTGGGCCCCCGACTACGAGCAGTACTTC,CASSLTWAPDYEQYF,TRBJ2-7,-,-,TRBV5-1
TGCAGTGCCCGCTCCGGGACTAGCGGGGGAGACACAGATACGCAGTATTTT,CSARSGTSGGDTDTQYF,TRBJ2-3,TRBD2,-,TRBV20-1
TGCGCCAGCTCTGACAGGGGAATCGAGCAGTACTTC,CASSDRGIEQYF,TRBJ2-7,TRBD1,-,TRBV5-1
TGTGCCACCAGCAGGGAAACAGGGTCAGCTTTCTTT,CATSRETGSAFF,TRBJ1-1,-,-,TRBV15
TGTGCCACCAGCAGAGAAGGCGGACAGGGCTATGGCTACACCTTC,CATSREGGQGYGYTF,TRBJ1-2,TRBD1,-,TRBV15
TGTGCCAGCAGTTTAAGCGGCCCGGGGTCCAACGAGCAGTACTTC,CASSLSGPGSNEQYF,TRBJ2-7,-,few,TRBV12-3/TRBV12-4
TGTGCCAGCAGCGCAGGCCTAGCGGAGCTAAATGAGCAGTTCTTC,CASSAGLAELNEQFF,TRBJ2-1,TRBD2,few,TRBV7-9
TGTGCCAGCACCCTTAGCGGGCGGGACCAAGAGACCCAGTACTTC,CASTLSGRDQETQYF,TRBJ2-5,TRBD2,-,TRBV9
TGCGCCAGCAGTCGGCCGAGCGGGGGAAAAACCTACGAGCAGTACTTC,CASSRPSGGKTYEQYF,TRBJ2-7,TRBD2,-,TRBV23-1
TGTGCCACCAGCCGGGGACAGGAAGATCTGGATGAGCAGTTCTTC,CATSRGQEDLDEQFF,TRBJ2-1,TRBD1,-,TRBV15
TGCGCCAGCAGCGAAGTCGTCAGGGACTATGGCTACACCTTC,CASSEVVRDYGYTF,TRBJ1-2,-,few,TRBV4-1
TGTGCCAGCAGCCCCAGCGAAGGGCCTTTTAATTCACCCCTCCACTTT,CASSPSEGPFNSPLHF,TRBJ1-6,-,few,TRBV7-2
TGCGCCAGCAGCTTGGGATTCTCCAATGAGCAGTTCTTC,CASSLGFSNEQFF,TRBJ2-1,-,-,TRBV5-1
TGCAGTGCTAGGGGACTCCCGCCGAAGGAAGAGACCCAGTACTTC,CSARGLPPKEETQYF,TRBJ2-5,-,-,TRBV20-1
TGCGCCAGCAGCCAAGATTCCTTGAGGGGCTACAATGAGCAGTTCTTC,CASSQDSLRGYNEQFF,TRBJ2-1,-,many,TRBV4-1
TGTGCCAGCCGAAGGACAGTGAACACTGAAGCTTTCTTT,CASRRTVNTEAFF,TRBJ1-1,-,-,TRBV2
TGTGCCAGCAGTTTTCTGGTTCTTAGCAATCAGCCCCAGCATTTT,CASSFLVLSNQPQHF,TRBJ1-5,-,-,TRBV12-3/TRBV12-4
TGCGCCAGCAGCCAAGATAGAAGTGGGGGGGCCGGCGAGCAGTACTTC,CASSQDRSGGAGEQYF,TRBJ2-7,-,-,TRBV4-3
TGTGCCAGCAGCCCCCAGGAATATGGCTACACCTTC,CASSPQEYGYTF,TRBJ1-2,-,-,TRBV7-9
TGTGCCACCAGTGACCCGACTAGCGGGAGAACGAACAATGAGCAGTTCTTC,CATSDPTSGRTNNEQFF,TRBJ2-1,TRBD2,once,TRBV24-1
TGTGCCAGCAGCCAAGATGGCCTTGAAGCTTTCTTT,CASSQDGLEAFF,TRBJ1-1,-,few,TRBV3-1
TGCAGCGTTGAAGAACACAGCACAGATACGCAGTATTTT,CSVEEHSTDTQYF,TRBJ2-3,-,few,TRBV29-1
TGTGCCAGCAGTGAATCTCTGGCGGGGGGGCCCTACAATGAGCAGTTCTTC,CASSESLAGGPYNEQFF,TRBJ2-1,TRBD2,-,TRBV25-1
TGTGCCAGCACCCTTCTAGCGGGGGGGCGGCATGAGCAGTTCTTC,CASTLLAGGRHEQFF,TRBJ2-1,TRBD2,-,TRBV12-3/TRBV12-4
TGTGCCAGCTCATTACAGGGGGCGGTTTCGAACACTGAAGCTTTCTTT,CASSLQGAVSNTEAFF,TRBJ1-1,TRBD1,-,TRBV18
TGCAGTGCTAGTCAGGGGAGCATGAACACTGAAGCTTTCTTT,CSASQGSMNTEAFF,TRBJ1-1,-,-,TRBV20-1
TGTGCCAGCAGCGACAGATGGGGGGAAGCTTTCTTT,CASSDRWGEAFF,TRBJ1-1,-,few,TRBV7-9